These T cell receptor beta chains were read from a single sample in a study of blood T cell repertoires in COVID-19. Produced via immunoSEQ multiplex PCR; TCRdb's table is partial and in-frame only. Of about 190,000 clones detected, approximately 79% appear once; the ten largest clones hold approximately 15%. The sequencing sample was made of peripheral blood. These receptors all come from a man between 60 and 70 years old with active or convalescent COVID-19. Both conserved end residues are trimmed from each CDR3.

TRBV9 ASSVGGAEETQY
TRBV25-1 ASRPQGSNEQF
TRBV11-2 ASSLDDSVYEQY
TRBV9 ASSMTSGYEQY
TRBV2 ASSEVRPTGVGKETQY
TRBV30 AWSVLTGQGAAEAF
TRBV9 APPSGQY
TRBV5-6 ASSEDRGGSDTQY
TRBV11-3 ASSQAEETQY
TRBV27 ASSPGQGNTGELF
TRBV4-3 ASSQEDRLSSYEQY
TRBV30 AWSQVEDSPLH
TRBV25-1 ASLQSSVNEQF
TRBV18 ASSPLPGGDQPQH
TRBV7-9 ASSPLTEETQY
TRBV6-2/TRBV6-3 ASSYGRGGTGELF
TRBV5-4 ASSETGNYGYT
TRBV18 ASSPFAVTNEKLF
TRBV11-2 ASNSVWRYNSPLH
TRBV7-3 ASRKGRGTDTEAF
TRBV6-2/TRBV6-3 ASSYTREPLDNEQF
TRBV27 ASSLPSGRATDTQY
TRBV5-1 ASSLAGTGDNEQF
TRBV30 AWSRGQINSPLH
TRBV19 ARDRGPYEQY
TRBV9 ASSSRAGPTDTQY
TRBV2 ASNLAGDRYEQY
TRBV28 ASSLSGGARTEAF
TRBV3-1/TRBV3-2 ASSLGATDTQY
TRBV28 ASSSRLAGVNEQF
TRBV27 ASSPGQGFQPQH
TRBV27 ASTPGTGGYNEQF